These 4 T cell receptor beta chains came from one sample sequenced in a study of shared clonotypes between healthy human individuals. Only in-frame clones appear in the TCRdb table, and some are missing; sequencing was by immunoSEQ multiplex PCR. The table shows roughly 1,100,000 clones, with 65% to 75% occurring only once. Sequencing was performed on memory CD4+ T cells sorted from blood. Described subset: CD45RA-negative fraction. All receptors derive from a man between 18 and 35 years old in good health.

The genes are TRBV7-9 and TRBJ1-6; 11 nucleotides agree with TRBD1. Per germline, CDR1 SEHNR and CDR2 FQNEAQ (reference sequence). The length of the CDR3 is 16 residues. Trimming removed 5 bases from V and 9 bases from J; junction bases left unmatched: 9. The CDR3 spells CASSHRLGQGASPLHF. The CDR3 nucleotides are TGTGCCAGCAGCCACCGCCTCGGACAGGGGGCTTCACCCCTCCACTTT.

V is TRBV9 and J is TRBJ2-7, with D perhaps TRBD2 (6 bases). The CDR3 has 13 amino acids. V was pared by 0 bases and J by 6 bases, with 10 bases between. Germline V gives CDR1 SGDLS, CDR2 YYNGEE. CDR3 region: CASSVDFGGEQYF. DNA of the CDR3: TGTGCCAGCAGCGTAGATTTCGGGGGCGAGCAGTACTTC. The full variable domain, with the rest looked up from reference TRBV9 and TRBJ2-7, is DSGVTQTPKHLITATGQRVTLRCSPRSGDLSVYWYQQSLDQGLQFLIQYYNGEERAKGNILERFSAQQFPDLHSELNLSSLELGDSALYFCASSVDFGGEQYFGPGTRLTVT.

The chain combines TRBV4-2 with TRBJ2-3; TRBD2 matches at 11 bases. The junction had 1 base not matched to a gene; V was cut back by 1 base and J by 1 base. CDR3 length: 16 residues. Germline CDR1 is LGHNA and CDR2 is YNFKEQ. CDR3 coding DNA: TGTGCCAGCAGCCAAGCACTAGCGGGGGGCACAGATACGCAGTATTTT. This codes for CASSQALAGGTDTQYF.

The chain employs TRBV18 and TRBJ2-5; 9 bases map to TRBD1. The length of the CDR3 is 13 residues. The J segment lost 3 bases and the V segment lost 6 bases, leaving 2 bases of the junction unmatched. The germline CDR1 and CDR2 sequences are KGHSH and LQKENI. The CDR3 spells CASSGQGEETQYF. The CDR3 DNA is TGTGCCAGCTCGGGACAGGGAGAAGAGACCCAGTACTTC.